The 14 T cell receptor beta chains presented below share a single source sample, sequenced in a study of cytotoxic CD8 clonotypes in ibrutinib-treated CLL (dated by TCRdb to about 2021). Library preparation employed the immunoSEQ multiplex PCR assay. Not all clones reach the TCRdb copy of this immuneACCESS table, which keeps in-frame sequences only. Checked studies attribute under half of the gap to unresolved V genes and leave the rest unexplained. This sample has roughly 250,000 clones in its table, and roughly 70% of those were observed once. 15% to 17% of the sample lies in the top ten. The sample's time point label is to be understood as: approximately 2 years on ibrutinib. Sequences were derived from PBMCs, sampled after 24 months of ibrutinib treatment. These receptors were collected from a human donor with chronic lymphocytic leukemia.

A remark on this clone: At one end the junction does not follow the germline gene, possibly because of a read error. The chain uses TRBV27 and TRBJ2-7; a weak D match, TRBD2 (5 bases). The CDR3 spans 13 residues. Germline V gene data show CDR1 as MNHEY and CDR2 as SMNVEV (reference sequence). CDR3: CASSSRDAYEQYF. CDR3 nucleotides: TGCGCCAGCAGTAGTCGGGATGCGTACGAGCAGTACTTC.

The chain links TRBV5-1 to TRBJ2-7; 11 bases agree with TRBD2. The CDR3 spans 15 residues. Losses at the gene ends were 0 bases for V and 4 bases for J; bases not matched to a gene: 3. CDR1 is SGHRS, CDR2 YFSETQ, per germline. CDR3 protein: CASSLGLAGTYEQYF. The CDR3 DNA is TGCGCCAGCAGCTTGGGACTAGCGGGAACTTACGAGCAGTACTTC.

The chain joins TRBV5-1 to TRBJ2-3; 8 bases are a match to TRBD2. V lost 1 base to trimming and J lost 0 bases; unmatched junction nucleotides: 1. Germline assignment: CDR1 SGHRS and CDR2 YFSETQ. This CDR3 is built from 15 residues. The CDR3 bases are TGCGCCAGCAGCTTGCCTAGCGGGAGCACAGATACGCAGTATTTT. This codes for CASSLPSGSTDTQYF.

This chain uses TRBV9 with TRBJ2-2; D may match TRBD1 or TRBD2 (6 bases each). This CDR3 spans 16 amino acids. The germline gives CDR1 SGDLS, CDR2 YYNGEE. V lost 1 base and J 5 bases, leaving 15 bases between the germline ends. The chain's CDR3 is CASSVNARGPTGELFF. The CDR3 coding sequence is TGTGCCAGCAGCGTAAATGCCCGGGGGCCTACCGGGGAGCTGTTTTTT.

The chain employs TRBV28 and TRBJ2-7; 9 bases agree with TRBD2. CDR1 is MDHEN, CDR2 SYDVKM, per germline. CDR3 length: 17 residues. Unmatched junction bases numbered 10, after V lost 4 bases and J lost 0 bases. The CDR3 region is CASSSASGTYLSYEQYF. As DNA, the CDR3 is TGTGCCAGCAGTTCGGCTAGCGGGACCTACCTCTCCTACGAGCAGTACTTC.

The gene calls are TRBV5-6 and TRBJ2-2, with 12 bases fitting TRBD1. This CDR3 spans 15 amino acids. The V segment lost 5 bases and the J segment 7 bases; nucleotides outside the gene matches: 6. CDR1 and CDR2 from the germline V gene are SGHDT and YYEEEE. The CDR3 nucleotides read TGTGCCAGCAGGGCGGGACAGGGGGCCATCGGGGAGCTGTTTTTT. This encodes CASRAGQGAIGELFF. Looking up the rest from reference TRBV5-6 and TRBJ2-2 gives the full variable domain: DAGVTQSPTHLIKTRGQQVTLRCSPKSGHDTVSWYQQALGQGPQFIFQYYEEEERQRGNFPDRFSGHQFPNYSSELNVNALLLGDSALYLCASRAGQGAIGELFFGEGSRLTVL.

This chain connects TRBV2 to TRBJ2-5; D assignment may be TRBD1 or TRBD2 (6 bases each). Looked up from germline, CDR1 is SNHLY and CDR2 is FYNNEI. The germline V and J ends were trimmed by 3 bases and 7 bases, with 15 bases remaining between them. The CDR3 covers 14 residues. CDR3 region: CASSDSGASGTQYF. In DNA, the CDR3 is TGTGCCAGCAGTGATTCGGGGGCCAGCGGGACCCAGTACTTC. Full variable domain (rest looked up from reference TRBV2 and TRBJ2-5): EPEVTQTPSHQVTQMGQEVILRCVPISNHLYFYWYRQILGQKVEFLVSFYNNEISEKSEIFDDQFSVERPDGSNFTLKIRSTKLEDSAMYFCASSDSGASGTQYFGPGTRLLVL.

V usage is TRBV10-2 and J usage is TRBJ2-5; perhaps TRBD2 as D (5 bases). Trimming stripped 5 bases from V and 4 bases from J, with 11 bases between. Germline assignment: CDR1 WSHSY and CDR2 SAAADI. The CDR3 length is 13 residues. The CDR3 loop reads CASSPPLGETQYF. CDR3 nucleotide sequence: TGCGCCAGCAGTCCCCCACTAGGAGAGACCCAGTACTTC.

This clone showed up just a few times. The chain recombines TRBV28 with TRBJ2-7, with 7 nucleotides matching TRBD1. This CDR3 comprises 14 residues. Germline lookup yields CDR1 MDHEN and CDR2 SYDVKM. V dropped 7 bases and J dropped 7; count of bases not matched to a gene: 13. In nucleotides, the CDR3 is TGTGCCAGCAAGAAAGGACAGGCGGTGGGGGAGCAGTACTTC. Translated, it gives CASKKGQAVGEQYF.

The rearrangement uses TRBV27 and TRBJ2-2, with D possibly matching TRBD2 (6 bases). Germline V gene sequence: CDR1 MNHEY, CDR2 SMNVEV (reference sequence). The ends were cut back, 4 bases at V and 2 bases at J, with 8 bases in the middle. The CDR3 sequence is 14 residues long. CDR3 nucleotide sequence: TGTGCCAGCAGTTATGGGACTAACACCGGGGAGCTGTTTTTT. Amino acid sequence: CASSYGTNTGELFF.

This CDR3 is CASSLEGVPYEQYF. CDR3 coding DNA: TGTGCCAGCAGCTTAGAAGGCGTTCCCTACGAGCAGTACTTC. The chain couples TRBV7-9 to TRBJ2-7; D is uncertain. The length of the CDR3 is 14 residues. Between the trimmed V and J ends, which lost 1 base and 2 bases, there was a span of 9 bases. In germline, CDR1 is SEHNR, CDR2 FQNEAQ (reference sequence).

A single count supports this clone. The chain couples TRBV18 to TRBJ1-2; D uncertain. The CDR3 has 13 residues. V shed 3 bases and J shed 8 bases, with 13 bases lying between them. Germline V CDR1 and CDR2: KGHSH, LQKENI. The CDR3 spells CASSPDPMVGYTF. The DNA for the CDR3 is TGTGCCAGCTCACCGGACCCAATGGTCGGCTACACCTTC.

The rearrangement joins TRBV28 to TRBJ2-6, with TRBD2 matching over 8 bases. V dropped 3 bases and J dropped 2; count of bases not matched to a gene: 3. The CDR3 is 16 residues long. Germline V gene lookup returns CDR1 MDHEN and CDR2 SYDVKM. The CDR3 here is CASSFQLAAGANVLTF. DNA for the CDR3: TGTGCCAGCAGTTTCCAACTAGCGGCTGGGGCCAACGTCCTGACTTTC.

The J gene is TRBJ1-1, the V gene TRBV29-1; D unclear. The CDR3 sequence is 14 residues long. V shed 4 bases and J shed 0 bases, with 12 bases lying between them. The germline V gene encodes CDR1 SQVTM and CDR2 ANQGSEA. The CDR3 sequence: CSVGPASLNTEAFF. CDR3 DNA: TGCAGCGTTGGACCGGCCAGCCTGAACACTGAAGCTTTCTTT.